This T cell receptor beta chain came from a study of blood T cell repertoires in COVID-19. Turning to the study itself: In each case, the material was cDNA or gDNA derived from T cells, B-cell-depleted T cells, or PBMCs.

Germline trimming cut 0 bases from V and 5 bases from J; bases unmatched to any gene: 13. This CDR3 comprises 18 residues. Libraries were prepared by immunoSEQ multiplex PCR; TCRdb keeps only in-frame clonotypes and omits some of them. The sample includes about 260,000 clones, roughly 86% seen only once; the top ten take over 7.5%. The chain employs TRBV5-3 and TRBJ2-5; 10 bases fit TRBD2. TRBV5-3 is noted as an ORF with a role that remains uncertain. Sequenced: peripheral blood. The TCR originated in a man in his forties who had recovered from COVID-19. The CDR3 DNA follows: TGTGCCAGAAGCTTGGCCGCTAGCGGGAGCCCCACGATGGAGACCCAGTACTTC. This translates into CARSLAASGSPTMETQYF.